This entry concerns a single T cell receptor beta chain. These data come from a study of blood T cell repertoires in COVID-19. Participants spanned ages about 18 to 90 years and resided in 24 US areas. Cohorts were determined from participant-reported clinical history. Cohort 3 donors were reported recovered after two negative PCRs, clearance, or symptom resolution. Some clones are missing from TCRdb's copy, which holds only in-frame ones; the method was immunoSEQ multiplex PCR. The sample includes about 220,000 clones, about four fifths of them seen just once. The sample comprised PBMCs or T cells enriched from blood (not recorded which). This receptor was obtained from a woman aged 55-69 years who had recovered from COVID-19.

CDR3 loop: CASSFISGVPNEQFF. For the CDR3, the DNA is TGCGCCAGCAGCTTCATCAGCGGGGTTCCCAATGAGCAGTTCTTC. The chain links TRBV5-1 to TRBJ2-1; TRBD2 matches at 7 bases. The CDR3 loop spans 15 amino acids. V lost 2 bases to trimming and J lost 6 bases; unmatched junction nucleotides: 8. Germline lookup yields CDR1 SGHRS and CDR2 YFSETQ.